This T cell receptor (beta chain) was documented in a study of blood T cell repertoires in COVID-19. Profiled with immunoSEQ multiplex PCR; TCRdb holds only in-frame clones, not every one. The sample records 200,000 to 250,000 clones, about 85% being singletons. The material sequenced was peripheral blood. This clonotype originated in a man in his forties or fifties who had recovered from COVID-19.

CDR3 nucleotides: TGCAGCGTGGAGGGAGGGATGGGCCAGCCCCAGCATTTT. Translating it yields CSVEGGMGQPQHF. The chain links TRBV29-1 to TRBJ1-5; D ambiguous. CDR1 and CDR2 (germline): SQVTM, ANQGSEA. This CDR3 has 13 residues. Between the trimmed V and J ends, which lost 6 bases and 7 bases, there was a span of 16 bases.